This T cell receptor beta chain is drawn from a study of spatial heterogeneity in lung cancer. Study summary: Beta-chain sequences consistently outnumbered alpha-chain sequences in detection.

TCRdb re-called the 5' RACE reads through MiXCR, storing one row per CDR3 protein. The sample shows approximately 82,000 distinct CDR3 sequences, roughly 12% of them seen only once. This clonotype came up a few times. The junction departs from the called germline gene at one end, perhaps through a read error. Regarding time point: sample taken at primary tumor resection. Sequencing of whole RNA from tumor, nontumor lung or frozen PBMC involved no sorting. The CDR3 totals 13 residues. CDR1 and CDR2 from the germline V gene are MGHDK and SYGVNS. The genes are TRBV25-1 and TRBJ2-7; 8 bases are shared with TRBD1. Sequencing used PBMCs, obtained at surgery. The receptor was isolated from a male donor with early-stage non-small cell lung cancer. The CDR3 DNA reads TGTGCCAGCGGTGACAGGGGCGGCTCCGAGCAGTACTTC. It translates to CASGDRGGSEQYF.